This T cell receptor (beta chain) derives from a study of cytotoxic CD8 clonotypes in ibrutinib-treated CLL (dated by TCRdb to the early 2020s). Background for the entire study: The cohort was composed of around twelve relapsed/refractory and roughly 14 treatment-naive patients; IGHV unmutated status was identified in about 17 patients. Responses were partial in 25 or so patients and complete in 2; after median approximately 69 months follow-up, around 15 stayed in remission and around 12 progressed. The response samples were drawn at a median of approximately twelve months into treatment, with a range of about 6 to 36 months. An average of around 250,000 productive templates and 94,082 productive rearrangements was obtained per sample. Longitudinal samples were available for about 30% of the roughly 90 trial participants. Cryopreserved peripheral blood mononuclear cells were obtained before treatment, at response, and at either sustained remission or disease progression. Every sample from remission and from progressive disease was obtained while the patients were still on ibrutinib.

This clone was counted only a few times. Its antigen is currently not known. The input lacks base qualities; no much larger clone sits a single base away. Explained via the paper, the time point label denotes: 20 to 30 months on ibrutinib. For TCR beta library preparation, about 2.2 micrograms of genomic DNA were extracted from the cryopreserved PBMCs. Longitudinal blood samples from CLL patients on ibrutinib monotherapy were analyzed using high-throughput TCR beta sequencing. The patients took part in an open-label, single-center phase 2 trial of ibrutinib monotherapy. Here V drops 6 bases and J drops 2 bases, and the junction holds 6 bases not matched to any gene. The CDR1 and CDR2 encoded by the germline V gene (reference sequence) are MNHNY and SVGAGI. The CDR3 runs 15 amino acids, cysteine and phenylalanine included. Kept here is only the CDR3 DNA, which spans 45 bases and is read in frame from base 1.

A MiSeq instrument was used for deep resolution sequencing, which targeted depths ranging from 1 in 1 million up to 1 in 200,000 T cells, with coverage averaging 10x for each clonotype. The immunoSEQ hsTCRB Kit was used to generate the TCR beta libraries. In the authors' own workflow: ImmunoSEQ Data Assistant and ImmunoSEQ Analyzer were used for data analysis, and V, D and J genes were assigned according to IMGT definitions. Clonality, with values ranging from 0 to 1, was calculated as one minus the normalized Shannon entropy of productive rearrangement frequencies. Only overrepresented clonotypes making up at least 0.05% of each patient's repertoire were included in the public clonotype analysis. Some 13 age-matched healthy donor repertoires from immuneACCESS served as clonality controls. In its TCRdb copy, this immuneACCESS table keeps in-frame sequences only and misses some clones. Where compared with another copy, unresolved V genes explain less than half of these, and the others have no known cause. V and J calls and clone size are those listed in that table; D and trimming were worked out from the DNA. Recorded for this sample are about 60,000 clones; 55% to 70% of them occurred a single time. Of the sample, 20% falls within the top ten clones.

Results and caveats for the whole study, not just this receptor: Public clonotypes were rare and either shrank or stayed stable during treatment, and the rise in clonality at ibrutinib response reflected expansion of private clonotypes. At baseline, clonality was higher than in age-matched healthy donors and showed a strong correlation with circulating CD8+ T-cell counts. Sampling times were not matched between sustained-remission and progressing patients, and lymph node repertoires were not studied. Clonality increased at ibrutinib response, stayed stable in sustained remission, and fell back toward baseline at progression.

Recombination linked TRBV6-6 to TRBJ2-2, with 7 junctional bases fitting TRBD1. This receptor was taken from a human donor with chronic lymphocytic leukemia. The specimen comprised PBMCs, sampled after 24 months of ibrutinib treatment. The nucleotide sequence reads TGTGCCAGCAGGAGGACAGGCCCAAACACCGGGGAGCTGTTTTTT. Translated, this is CASRRTGPNTGELFF.